This T cell receptor beta chain is from a study of T-cell memory formation after mild COVID-19. This clonotype was found many times. TCRdb re-analysed the 5' RACE reads in MiXCR, keeping a single row per CDR3 protein. This sample carries approximately 270,000 distinct CDR3 sequences, 15% to 20% of them seen once, and the ten largest clones take 20% to 25%. Sequencing input: PBMCs or a T cell subset sorted from them (not recorded which). The sequence was collected from a man younger than 30 who had mild COVID-19 (a few samples of this study predate the infection). Cell type and time point are not known.

The CDR3 sequence is CASSSQKRGGSDTQYF. The CDR3 DNA sequence: TGTGCCAGCAGTTCCCAGAAGCGGGGGGGTTCAGATACGCAGTATTTT. V is TRBV12-3 or TRBV12-4 and J is TRBJ2-3, with 10 bases fitting TRBD2. The CDR3 runs to 16 residues. Unmatched junction bases numbered 8, after V lost 4 bases and J lost 4 bases.